This T cell receptor (beta chain) originates from a study of CD8 T cells in Susac syndrome. CDR3 size: 16 residues. In germline, CDR1 is LGHDT, CDR2 YNNKEL (reference sequence). V trimming: 1 base; J trimming: 6 bases; junction bases outside the gene matches: 4. Random hexamers primed reverse transcription of about 0.45 to 1 ug RNA. Amplification of the TCR beta CDR3 was carried out by immunoSEQ multiplex PCR, which spanned a total of 54 Vbeta and 13 Jbeta segments. TCRdb reanalysed the immunoSEQ multiplex PCR reads using MiXCR and keeps one entry per CDR3 protein. Of approximately 120,000 distinct CDR3 sequences in the sample, over 85% were seen once. The individuals used as controls were healthy donors who had been matched for both age and sex. The authors negatively isolated CD8+ and CD4+ T cells and FACS-enriched TEMRA cells.

The chain joins TRBV3-1 to TRBJ2-2; 11 nucleotides align to TRBD1. The receptor's source is a human donor in good health. What was sequenced was CD4+ T cells from PBMCs. This CDR3 is CASSQAGTGGSGELFF. As DNA, the CDR3 is TGTGCCAGCAGCCAAGCCGGGACAGGGGGTTCCGGGGAGCTGTTTTTT.